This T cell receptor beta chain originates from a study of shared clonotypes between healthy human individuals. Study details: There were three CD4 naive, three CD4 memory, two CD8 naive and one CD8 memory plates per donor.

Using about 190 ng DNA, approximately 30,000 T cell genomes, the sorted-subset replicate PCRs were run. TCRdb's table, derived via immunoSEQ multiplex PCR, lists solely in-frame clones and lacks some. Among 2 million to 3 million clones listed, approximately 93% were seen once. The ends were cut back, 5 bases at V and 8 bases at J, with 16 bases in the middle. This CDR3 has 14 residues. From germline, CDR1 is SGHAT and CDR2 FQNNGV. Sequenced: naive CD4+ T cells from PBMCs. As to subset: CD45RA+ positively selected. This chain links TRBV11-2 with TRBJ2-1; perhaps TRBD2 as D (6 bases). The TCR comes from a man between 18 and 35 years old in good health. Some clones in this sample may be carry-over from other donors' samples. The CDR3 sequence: CASSPGTPQDEQFF. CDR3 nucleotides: TGTGCCAGCAGCCCAGGGACTCCCCAAGATGAGCAGTTCTTC. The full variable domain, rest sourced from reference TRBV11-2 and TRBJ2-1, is EAGVAQSPRYKIIEKRQSVAFWCNPISGHATLYWYQQILGQGPKLLIQFQNNGVVDDSQLPKDRFSAERLKGVDSTLKIQPAKLEDSAVYLCASSPGTPQDEQFFGPGTRLTVL.